A selection of T cell receptor beta chains follows, all from one sample in a study of T-cell reconstitution after alpha-beta-depleted transplantation in children. MiXCR was run by TCRdb on the PCR reads, yielding one entry per CDR3 protein. The sample includes a few hundred thousand distinct CDR3 sequences, about a quarter of them seen just once. The material was PBMCs, obtained before TCRalphabeta/CD19-depleted stem cell transplant. The receptors derive from a boy in the first two years of life with Wiskott-Aldrich syndrome, due to receive a stem cell transplant. Both conserved end residues are part of each CDR3. D genes are given only for firm matches. Expanded clones get a size class; other rows say once, few or many, or leave the size out.

v_gene,d_gene,len,abundance,j_gene,CDR3aa,CDR3nt
TRBV5-1,TRBD1,16,few,TRBJ2-7,CASSLGPGQGLYEQYF,TGCGCCAGCAGCTTGGGACCGGGACAGGGCCTGTACGAGCAGTACTTC
TRBV5-1,TRBD1,15,-,TRBJ2-2,CASSWTGGWTGELFF,TGCGCCAGCAGTTGGACAGGGGGCTGGACCGGGGAGCTGTTTTTT
TRBV20-1,TRBD2,14,few,TRBJ2-1,CSALTSGRGNEQFF,TGCAGTGCCCTTACTAGCGGGAGGGGCAATGAGCAGTTCTTC
TRBV20-1,TRBD2,14,-,TRBJ2-3,CSAVAGSSTDTQYF,TGCAGTGCAGTAGCGGGCAGCTCCACAGATACGCAGTATTTT
TRBV5-1,-,18,-,TRBJ2-1,CASSLHGPRPSSYNEQFF,TGCGCCAGCAGCTTGCATGGACCAAGACCTTCTTCCTACAATGAGCAGTTCTTC
TRBV5-1,-,14,few,TRBJ1-4,CASSLDRINEKLFF,TGCGCCAGCAGCTTGGACAGGATTAATGAAAAACTGTTTTTT
TRBV5-1,TRBD1,16,few,TRBJ2-7,CASSGGVGTGAYEQYF,TGCGCCAGCAGCGGAGGCGTCGGGACAGGAGCCTACGAGCAGTACTTC
TRBV11-2,-,15,-,TRBJ1-4,CASSPRGQGNEKLFF,TGTGCCAGCAGCCCTCGAGGGCAGGGGAATGAAAAACTGTTTTTT
TRBV4-2,TRBD2,15,few,TRBJ2-7,CASSRPGTSVYEQYF,TGTGCCAGCAGCCGTCCCGGGACTAGCGTCTACGAGCAGTACTTC
TRBV19,-,12,-,TRBJ1-5,CASSMAGQPQHF,TGTGCCAGTAGTATGGCGGGACAGCCCCAGCATTTT
TRBV7-2,-,15,few,TRBJ1-2,CASSLLGFADGGYTF,TGTGCCAGCAGCTTATTGGGATTCGCCGACGGTGGCTACACCTTC
TRBV5-1,TRBD1,15,few,TRBJ2-2,CASSSTGVRTGELFF,TGCGCCAGCAGCTCGACAGGGGTGCGTACCGGGGAGCTGTTTTTT
TRBV20-1,-,12,few,TRBJ2-5,CSASDGRETQYF,TGCAGTGCTAGCGATGGGCGGGAGACCCAGTACTTC
TRBV20-1,-,11,once,TRBJ2-5,CSANSKETQYF,TGCAGTGCTAACAGCAAAGAGACCCAGTACTTC
TRBV5-1,TRBD2,14,-,TRBJ2-3,CASSLEAGLDTQYF,TGCGCCAGCAGCTTGGAAGCGGGACTAGATACGCAGTATTTT
TRBV5-1,-,15,few,TRBJ2-2,CASSLDHVDGGELFF,TGCGCCAGCAGCTTGGACCACGTTGACGGCGGGGAGCTGTTTTTT
TRBV5-6,-,14,-,TRBJ1-2,CASSLRQVIYGYTF,TGTGCCAGCAGCTTGCGACAGGTTATCTATGGCTACACCTTC
TRBV27,-,15,-,TRBJ1-1,CASSSHRKMNTEAFF,TGTGCCAGCAGTTCTCACAGGAAAATGAACACTGAAGCTTTCTTT
TRBV18,-,15,-,TRBJ1-3,CASSPLPGSGNTIYF,TGTGCCAGCTCACCGCTCCCAGGGTCTGGAAACACCATATATTTT
TRBV20-1,-,16,-,TRBJ1-5,CSAPDMKSHSNQPQHF,TGCAGTGCGCCGGACATGAAATCACATAGCAATCAGCCCCAGCATTTT
TRBV27,TRBD1,20,-,TRBJ2-6,CASSLFFPGQGAVGANVLTF,TGTGCCAGCAGTTTATTTTTCCCGGGACAGGGGGCGGTTGGGGCCAACGTCCTGACTTTC
TRBV11-2,-,14,once,TRBJ2-7,CASSLNQGLYEQYF,TGTGCCAGCAGCTTAAATCAGGGATTGTACGAGCAGTACTTC
TRBV10-3,-,13,few,TRBJ2-5,CAIRDSFQETQYF,TGTGCCATCAGGGACAGTTTCCAAGAGACCCAGTACTTC
TRBV28,-,13,-,TRBJ2-1,CASSYGLQNEQFF,TGTGCCAGCAGTTATGGACTACAAAATGAGCAGTTCTTC
TRBV9,TRBD2,15,few,TRBJ2-1,CASSVERTSGREKFF,TGTGCCAGCAGCGTAGAAAGAACTAGCGGGAGGGAGAAGTTCTTC
TRBV5-1,TRBD1,16,-,TRBJ1-1,CASSLGWTGEGTEAFF,TGCGCCAGCAGCTTGGGATGGACAGGGGAAGGCACTGAAGCTTTCTTT
TRBV9,-,15,-,TRBJ2-1,CASSVVAGPNNEQFF,TGTGCCAGCAGCGTAGTCGCGGGGCCCAACAATGAGCAGTTCTTC
TRBV12-3/TRBV12-4,TRBD2,15,-,TRBJ2-3,CASSLSGRAPDTQYF,TGTGCCAGCAGCCTTAGCGGGAGGGCCCCAGATACGCAGTATTTT
TRBV10-3,-,16,few,TRBJ2-3,CAISESRDASTDTQYF,TGTGCCATCAGTGAGTCCCGCGACGCTAGCACAGATACGCAGTATTTT
TRBV29-1,-,14,-,TRBJ1-5,CSVDTTGSGQPQHF,TGCAGCGTCGATACTACAGGGTCGGGTCAGCCCCAGCATTTT
TRBV5-1,-,14,-,TRBJ2-5,CASSLVRDQETQYF,TGCGCCAGCAGCTTGGTACGGGACCAAGAGACCCAGTACTTC
TRBV5-1,-,16,-,TRBJ2-3,CASSPLLGSSTDTQYF,TGCGCCAGCAGCCCACTACTAGGGAGTTCTACAGATACGCAGTATTTT
TRBV2,TRBD1,14,-,TRBJ2-7,CASSRGQGEAEQYF,TGTGCCAGCAGTAGGGGACAGGGAGAAGCCGAGCAGTACTTC
TRBV7-8,TRBD2,16,-,TRBJ2-5,CASRARLAGVVETQYF,TGTGCCAGCAGGGCAAGACTAGCGGGAGTCGTTGAGACCCAGTACTTC
TRBV15,TRBD2,19,once,TRBJ2-5,CATSRDAGIGGGSRVTQYF,TGTGCCACCAGCAGAGATGCTGGAATTGGTGGCGGGAGTCGCGTGACCCAGTACTTC
TRBV18,TRBD2,15,few,TRBJ2-5,CASSQLAGVGETQYF,TGTGCCAGCTCACAACTAGCGGGAGTGGGAGAGACCCAGTACTTC
TRBV29-1,-,14,few,TRBJ2-2,CSGLVSLNTGELFF,TGCAGCGGCTTAGTCAGTCTGAACACCGGGGAGCTGTTTTTT
TRBV30,-,17,-,TRBJ1-2,CAWRIGTVSGNYYGYTF,TGTGCCTGGAGGATCGGGACCGTATCTGGGAACTATTATGGCTACACCTTC
TRBV24-1,-,18,-,TRBJ1-5,CATSDPLDGREGNQPQHF,TGTGCCACCAGTGACCCTTTGGACGGCCGAGAGGGAAATCAGCCCCAGCATTTT
TRBV5-6,-,15,-,TRBJ2-1,CASSSRLKRDNEQFF,TGTGCCAGCAGCTCACGACTAAAGCGGGACAATGAGCAGTTCTTC
TRBV11-2,-,14,-,TRBJ2-2,CASSLSRGTGELFF,TGTGCCAGCAGCCTCTCCCGCGGTACCGGGGAGCTGTTTTTT
TRBV11-1,TRBD1,18,-,TRBJ1-5,CASSPFRRQGWCGQPQHF,TGTGCCAGCAGCCCCTTCCGCCGACAGGGCTGGTGTGGACAGCCCCAGCATTTT
TRBV12-3/TRBV12-4,-,15,few,TRBJ1-5,CASSPGVIQTQPQHF,TGTGCCAGCAGCCCTGGGGTGATACAGACTCAGCCCCAGCATTTT
TRBV12-3/TRBV12-4,-,15,few,TRBJ2-2,CASSLMGSRTGELFF,TGTGCCAGCAGTTTAATGGGGTCACGCACCGGGGAGCTGTTTTTT
TRBV5-5,TRBD1,16,-,TRBJ2-7,CASSRPDRGGGYEQYF,TGTGCCAGCAGCCGTCCCGACAGGGGCGGTGGGTACGAGCAGTACTTC
TRBV7-6,TRBD2,16,once,TRBJ2-7,CASSPIRASGSYEQYF,TGTGCCAGCAGCCCCATCAGGGCTAGCGGGAGCTACGAGCAGTACTTC
TRBV5-1,-,14,once,TRBJ1-2,CASSQQGANYGYTF,TGCGCCAGCAGCCAGCAGGGAGCTAACTATGGCTACACCTTC
TRBV20-1,TRBD1,15,-,TRBJ2-7,CSARGGQGIPYEQYF,TGCAGTGCTAGAGGGGGACAGGGCATCCCATACGAGCAGTACTTC
TRBV5-1,TRBD2,13,few,TRBJ2-7,CASSSSGSGEQYF,TGCGCCAGCAGCTCGAGCGGGAGCGGGGAGCAGTACTTC
TRBV5-1,-,22,-,TRBJ2-1,CASSLGLLGGLTSSSSYNEQFF,TGCGCCAGCAGCTTGGGGCTCCTCGGGGGGCTCACTAGCTCGAGCTCCTACAATGAGCAGTTCTTC
TRBV29-1,TRBD1,14,-,TRBJ1-5,CSVQTGLRNQPQHF,TGCAGCGTCCAGACAGGGCTTCGAAATCAGCCCCAGCATTTT
TRBV5-1,TRBD2,17,-,TRBJ2-1,CASSLNIRTSGLNEQFF,TGCGCCAGCAGCTTAAATATTAGGACTAGCGGGCTCAATGAGCAGTTCTTC
TRBV5-1,-,13,many,TRBJ2-5,CASSFRSQETQYF,TGTGCCAGCAGTTTCCGGAGCCAAGAGACCCAGTACTTC